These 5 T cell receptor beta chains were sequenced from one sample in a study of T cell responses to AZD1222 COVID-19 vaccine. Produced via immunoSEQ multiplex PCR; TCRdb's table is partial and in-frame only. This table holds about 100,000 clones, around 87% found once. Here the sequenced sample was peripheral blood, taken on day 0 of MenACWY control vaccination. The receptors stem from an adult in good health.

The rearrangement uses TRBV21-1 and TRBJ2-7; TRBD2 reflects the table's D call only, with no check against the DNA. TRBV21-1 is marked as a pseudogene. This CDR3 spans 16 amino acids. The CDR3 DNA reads TGTGCCAGCAGCAAAATAGCGGGAGGTAGCTCCTACGAGCAGTACTTC. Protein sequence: CASSKIAGGSSYEQYF.

CDR3 protein: CASSTRTSGGSSYNEQFF. For the CDR3, the DNA is TGTGCCAGCAGCACCCGGACTAGCGGGGGGAGCTCCTACAATGAGCAGTTCTTC. The V and J genes are TRBV7-8 and TRBJ2-1, with 14 bases matching TRBD2. Germline CDR1 SGHVS, CDR2 FQNEAQ. The V and J ends lost 5 bases and 0 bases, in that order; junction bases with no gene match: 6. This CDR3 comprises 18 residues. Supplemented by reference TRBV7-8 and TRBJ2-1, the full variable domain reads GAGVSQSPRYKVAKRGQDVALRCDPISGHVSLFWYQQALGQGPEFLTYFQNEAQLDKSGLPSDRFFAERPEGSVSTLKIQRTQQEDSAVYLCASSTRTSGGSSYNEQFFGPGTRLTVL.

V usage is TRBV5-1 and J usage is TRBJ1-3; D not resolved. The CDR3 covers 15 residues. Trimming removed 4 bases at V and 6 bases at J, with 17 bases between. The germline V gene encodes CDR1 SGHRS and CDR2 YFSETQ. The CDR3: CASSPSGRVTNTIYF. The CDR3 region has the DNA TGCGCCAGCAGCCCCTCCGGACGGGTAACAAACACCATATATTTT.

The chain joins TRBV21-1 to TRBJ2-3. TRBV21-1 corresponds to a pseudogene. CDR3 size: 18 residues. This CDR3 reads CASSKRSPRKRNTDTQYF. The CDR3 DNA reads TGTGCCAGCAGCAAACGCTCCCCTCGGAAACGAAACACAGATACGCAGTATTTT.

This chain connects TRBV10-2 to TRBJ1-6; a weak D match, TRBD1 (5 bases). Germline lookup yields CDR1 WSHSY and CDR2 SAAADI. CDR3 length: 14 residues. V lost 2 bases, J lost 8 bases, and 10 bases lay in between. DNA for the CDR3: TGCGCCAGCAGTGAGCAGGGTGAGGATTCACCCCTCCACTTT. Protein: CASSEQGEDSPLHF.